Listed below are T cell receptor beta chains from one sample, sequenced in a study of CD8 T cells in Susac syndrome. Via MiXCR, TCRdb re-called the immunoSEQ multiplex PCR reads, giving one row per CDR3 protein. The data show roughly 130,000 distinct CDR3 sequences, just under 95% seen once. The specimen was CD8+ T cells from PBMCs. These receptor sequences come from a human donor with Susac syndrome. Each CDR3 is given with its conserved first and last residue. D genes are given only for firm matches. Part of the rows lack a size; the others show once, few, many or a class for expanded clones.

d_gene: .; v_gene: TRBV29-1; len: 13; abundance: once; j_gene: TRBJ2-3; CDR3nt: TGCAGCGTTCGGACACCCGTTCCAGATACGCAGTATTTT; CDR3aa: CSVRTPVPDTQYF
d_gene: .; v_gene: TRBV4-1; len: 15; abundance: .; j_gene: TRBJ1-1; CDR3nt: TGCGCCAGCAGCCAAGCTGCAGGGGAGAACACTGAAGCTTTCTTT; CDR3aa: CASSQAAGENTEAFF
d_gene: .; v_gene: TRBV12-5; len: 11; abundance: .; j_gene: TRBJ2-1; CDR3nt: TGTGCTAGTGGTTGGGACAATGAGCAGTTCTTC; CDR3aa: CASGWDNEQFF
d_gene: .; v_gene: TRBV5-4; len: 13; abundance: once; j_gene: TRBJ2-3; CDR3nt: TGTGCCAGCAGACTCAGGGGAGGAGATACGCAGTATTTT; CDR3aa: CASRLRGGDTQYF
d_gene: .; v_gene: TRBV4-2; len: 15; abundance: .; j_gene: TRBJ1-5; CDR3nt: TGTGCCAGCAGCCAAGAGGCAGGAAGCAATCAGCCCCAGCATTTT; CDR3aa: CASSQEAGSNQPQHF
d_gene: TRBD2; v_gene: TRBV20-1; len: 15; abundance: .; j_gene: TRBJ2-3; CDR3nt: TGCAGTGCTAGACCCAGCGGGGGGAGCTCAGATACGCAGTATTTT; CDR3aa: CSARPSGGSSDTQYF
d_gene: .; v_gene: TRBV12-3/TRBV12-4; len: 15; abundance: .; j_gene: TRBJ1-1; CDR3nt: TGTGCCAGCGGACGCGACAAAGGGATGAACACTGAAGCTTTCTTT; CDR3aa: CASGRDKGMNTEAFF
d_gene: .; v_gene: TRBV14; len: 11; abundance: .; j_gene: TRBJ1-2; CDR3nt: TGTGCCAGCAGCCAAGTCTATGGCTACACCTTC; CDR3aa: CASSQVYGYTF
d_gene: .; v_gene: TRBV15; len: 15; abundance: .; j_gene: TRBJ1-1; CDR3nt: TGTGCCACCAGCAGAGCCGGGGCCATGAACACTGAAGCTTTCTTT; CDR3aa: CATSRAGAMNTEAFF
d_gene: .; v_gene: TRBV11-2; len: 14; abundance: .; j_gene: TRBJ2-2; CDR3nt: TGTGCCAGCAGCCCCAGACCGAACACCGGGGAGCTGTTTTTT; CDR3aa: CASSPRPNTGELFF
d_gene: .; v_gene: TRBV20-1; len: 15; abundance: .; j_gene: TRBJ1-2; CDR3nt: TGCAGTGCCAGGCCCCTTTCGAGGCCCGTCTATGGCTACACCTTC; CDR3aa: CSARPLSRPVYGYTF
d_gene: .; v_gene: TRBV2; len: 11; abundance: .; j_gene: TRBJ2-7; CDR3nt: TGTGCCAGCAGTCGACCAGAAGAGCAGTACTTC; CDR3aa: CASSRPEEQYF
d_gene: TRBD1; v_gene: TRBV12-3/TRBV12-4; len: 14; abundance: once; j_gene: TRBJ1-5; CDR3nt: TGTGCCAGCAGGCCAGGGGGAAGCAATCAGCCCCAGCATTTT; CDR3aa: CASRPGGSNQPQHF
d_gene: .; v_gene: TRBV9; len: 14; abundance: .; j_gene: TRBJ2-7; CDR3nt: TGTGCCAGCAGCGTAGGGGCGGGCGCCTACGAGCAGTACTTC; CDR3aa: CASSVGAGAYEQYF
d_gene: TRBD2; v_gene: TRBV4-1; len: 16; abundance: .; j_gene: TRBJ2-1; CDR3nt: TGCGCCAGCAGCCAAGATCCAGGACTAGCGTCTATTGGGCAGTTCTTC; CDR3aa: CASSQDPGLASIGQFF
d_gene: TRBD1; v_gene: TRBV6-1; len: 11; abundance: .; j_gene: TRBJ2-7; CDR3nt: TGTGCCAGCAGGACAGGGAACGAGCAGTACTTC; CDR3aa: CASRTGNEQYF
d_gene: TRBD2; v_gene: TRBV3-1; len: 19; abundance: .; j_gene: TRBJ2-5; CDR3nt: TGTGCCAGCAGCCAAGTCGGTAGAGCGGGGGGGCCGGTAATAGTGACCCAGTACTTC; CDR3aa: CASSQVGRAGGPVIVTQYF
d_gene: .; v_gene: TRBV9; len: 13; abundance: .; j_gene: TRBJ1-2; CDR3nt: TGTGCCAGCAGCGGCCCACTTAACTATGGCTACACCTTC; CDR3aa: CASSGPLNYGYTF
d_gene: TRBD1; v_gene: TRBV28; len: 16; abundance: .; j_gene: TRBJ1-5; CDR3nt: TGTGCCAGCAGCTCCCTCCGGGACAGGGAAGATCAGCCCCAGCATTTT; CDR3aa: CASSSLRDREDQPQHF
d_gene: TRBD1; v_gene: TRBV6-5; len: 13; abundance: once; j_gene: TRBJ1-2; CDR3nt: TGTGCCAGCAGGGACAGGGGAGACTATGGCTACACCTTC; CDR3aa: CASRDRGDYGYTF
d_gene: .; v_gene: TRBV20-1; len: 13; abundance: .; j_gene: TRBJ2-5; CDR3nt: TGCAGTGCTAGGAACAGATACCAAGAGACCCAGTACTTC; CDR3aa: CSARNRYQETQYF
d_gene: .; v_gene: TRBV29-1; len: 11; abundance: .; j_gene: TRBJ2-1; CDR3nt: TGCAGCGGCTGGGGACTGGATGAGCAGTTCTTC; CDR3aa: CSGWGLDEQFF
d_gene: .; v_gene: TRBV20-1; len: 14; abundance: .; j_gene: TRBJ1-2; CDR3nt: TGCAGTGCTAGAGACCGAGGGGCGGACTATGGCTACACCTTC; CDR3aa: CSARDRGADYGYTF
d_gene: .; v_gene: TRBV7-8; len: 16; abundance: .; j_gene: TRBJ2-7; CDR3nt: TGTGCCAGCAGCCCAACATCCAGGAAGATCTCCTACGAGCAGTACTTC; CDR3aa: CASSPTSRKISYEQYF
d_gene: .; v_gene: TRBV3-1; len: 13; abundance: .; j_gene: TRBJ2-3; CDR3nt: TGTGCCAGCAGCCCTAGTCTCACAGATACGCAGTATTTT; CDR3aa: CASSPSLTDTQYF
d_gene: .; v_gene: TRBV3-1; len: 13; abundance: .; j_gene: TRBJ2-7; CDR3nt: TGTGCCAGCAGCCCCAAGCCATTCTACGAGCAGTACTTC; CDR3aa: CASSPKPFYEQYF
d_gene: .; v_gene: TRBV20-1; len: 13; abundance: once; j_gene: TRBJ2-1; CDR3nt: TGCAGTGCTAGGGCGTTGGGCTACAATGAGCAGTTCTTC; CDR3aa: CSARALGYNEQFF
d_gene: TRBD2; v_gene: TRBV6-5; len: 14; abundance: .; j_gene: TRBJ2-3; CDR3nt: TGTGCCAGCAGTACAGCGGGGGGGCCGGATACGCAGTATTTT; CDR3aa: CASSTAGGPDTQYF
d_gene: TRBD1; v_gene: TRBV6-2/TRBV6-3; len: 14; abundance: .; j_gene: TRBJ1-5; CDR3nt: TGTGCCAGCAGTTATGGGACAGGCCATCATCCCCAGCATTTT; CDR3aa: CASSYGTGHHPQHF